The T cell receptor (beta chain) described here comes from a study of blood T cell repertoires in COVID-19 (dated by TCRdb to between 2020 and 2021). General notes on the study: Samples covering the acute and convalescent phases of COVID-19 were provided by collaborators in the United States, Italy and Spain. Samples came from the ongoing ImmuneRACE study (first 160 participants) plus 1,254 subjects from 6 global collaborators. The repertoires were made available in a free public database intended to serve as a resource for research on the immune response to SARS-CoV-2. Subjects who had been exposed to COVID-19, were actively infected with it, or had recovered from it provided the deeply sampled blood TCRbeta repertoires that made up the dataset. Nearly every sample came with metadata listing a de-identified subject ID, COVID-19 status, age in years and sex. The material from the prospective study consisted of cDNA or gDNA derived from T cells, B-cell-depleted T cells, or PBMCs. Where available, HLA class I and class II types were taken from metadata supplied by the sample provider and were not determined by assay-based typing. General conclusions and limits of the study: Clinical and demographic metadata were provided uncurated, with the amount varying by source and participant.

The CDR3 spans 15 residues, from the cysteine through the phenylalanine. Only the CDR3 portion is preserved as DNA: 45 bases, with reading frame beginning at the first base. V trim: 6 bases; J trim: 6 bases; unmatched bases: 8. The germline V gene (reference sequence) supplies CDR1 SEHNR and CDR2 FQNEAQ. As concerns this clone: Its antigen remains undetermined. No base-level quality is on record; no much larger clone is a single base apart.

TCRbeta CDR3 regions were amplified from genomic DNA by means of the immunoSEQ Assay, a bias-controlled multiplex PCR. As for how the authors treated the data: Within the assay, amplification of reference gene primers was used to estimate how many nucleated cells each sample contained. To quantify the absolute abundance of each unique TCRbeta CDR3 rearrangement, sequence reads were collapsed and filtered. For each sample, productive Simpson clonality was calculated as the square root of Simpson's diversity index across productive rearrangements. Sourced from immuneACCESS, this table was stored by TCRdb with only in-frame sequences that have V and J called. A share of the clones is absent; for the studies checked, an unresolved V gene accounts for under half, and the remainder has no known explanation. The DNA gave D and trimming, while V, J and clone size come from that table. Here the sample has 400,000 or so clones; nearly 90% occur a single time. The top ten clones comprise more than 2% of the sample.

Participants in the prospective study were enrolled through a virtual design, were aged about 18 to 100 years, and lived in approximately 25 United States geographic areas. Cohort assignment in the prospective study relied on participant-reported clinical history from a screening survey and a study questionnaire. In the prospective study, mobile phlebotomists collected whole blood, serum and a nasopharyngeal or oropharyngeal swab from each participant. Over an approximately 2-month period, participants in the prospective study had the option of providing additional blood draws and questionnaires. Blood samples from the prospective study were shipped frozen or at room temperature prior to DNA extraction.

The sequencing sample was made of PBMCs or T cells enriched from blood (not recorded which). This receptor was taken from a middle-aged woman with acute COVID-19. This chain joins TRBV7-9 to TRBJ2-2, and 9 junction bases match TRBD1. The encoded CDR3 is CASRPGTGPSGELFF. In nucleotides, the sequence is TGTGCCAGCAGGCCGGGGACAGGGCCATCCGGGGAGCTGTTTTTT.